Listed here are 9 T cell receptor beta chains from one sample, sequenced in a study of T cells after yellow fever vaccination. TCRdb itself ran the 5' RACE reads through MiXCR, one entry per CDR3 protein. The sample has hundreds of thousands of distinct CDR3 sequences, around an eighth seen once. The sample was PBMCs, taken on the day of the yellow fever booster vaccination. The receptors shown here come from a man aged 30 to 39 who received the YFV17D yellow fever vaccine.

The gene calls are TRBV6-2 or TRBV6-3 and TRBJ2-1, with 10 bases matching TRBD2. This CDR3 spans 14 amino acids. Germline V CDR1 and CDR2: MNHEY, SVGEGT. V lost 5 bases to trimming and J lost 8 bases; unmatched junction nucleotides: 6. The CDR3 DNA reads TGTGCCAGCAGTCTAGCGGGAGAGGTCTATGAGCAGTTCTTC. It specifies CASSLAGEVYEQFF.

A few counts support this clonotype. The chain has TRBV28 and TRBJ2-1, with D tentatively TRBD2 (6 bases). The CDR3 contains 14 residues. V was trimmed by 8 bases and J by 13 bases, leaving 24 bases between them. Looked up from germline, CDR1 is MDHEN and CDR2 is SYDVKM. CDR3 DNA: TGTGCCAGCGGCCTCGTCGGGGGAGGAAAACAACAGTTCTTC. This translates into CASGLVGGGKQQFF.

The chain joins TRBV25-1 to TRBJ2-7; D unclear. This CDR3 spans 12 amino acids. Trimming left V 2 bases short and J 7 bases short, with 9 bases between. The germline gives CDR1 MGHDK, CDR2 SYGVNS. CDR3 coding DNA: TGTGCCAGCAGTGAAAGGGCTAGGGAGCAGTACTTC. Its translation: CASSERAREQYF.

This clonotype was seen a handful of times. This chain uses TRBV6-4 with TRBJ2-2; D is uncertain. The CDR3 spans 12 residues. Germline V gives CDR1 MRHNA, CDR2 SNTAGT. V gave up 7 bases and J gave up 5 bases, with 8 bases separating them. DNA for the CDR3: TGTGCCAGCATATCTGGAACCGGGGAGCTGTTTTTT. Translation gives CASISGTGELFF.

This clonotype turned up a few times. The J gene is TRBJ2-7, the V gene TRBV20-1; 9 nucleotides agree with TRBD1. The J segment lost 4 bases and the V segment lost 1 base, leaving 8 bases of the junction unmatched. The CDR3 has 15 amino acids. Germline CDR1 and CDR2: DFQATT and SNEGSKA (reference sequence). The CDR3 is CSARVGTGSPYEQYF. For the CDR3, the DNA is TGCAGTGCTAGAGTGGGGACAGGGTCCCCTTACGAGCAGTACTTC.

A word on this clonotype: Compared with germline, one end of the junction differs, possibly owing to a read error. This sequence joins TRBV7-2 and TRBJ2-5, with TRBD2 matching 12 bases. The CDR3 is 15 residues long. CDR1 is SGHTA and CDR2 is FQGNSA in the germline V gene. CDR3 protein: CASSPWTSGTETQCF. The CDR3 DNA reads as TGTGCCAGCAGCCCCTGGACTAGCGGGACGGAGACCCAGTGCTTC.

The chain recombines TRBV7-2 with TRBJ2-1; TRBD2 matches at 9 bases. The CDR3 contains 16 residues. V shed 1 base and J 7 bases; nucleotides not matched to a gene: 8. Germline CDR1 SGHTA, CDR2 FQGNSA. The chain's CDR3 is CASSLGLAVQGNEQFF. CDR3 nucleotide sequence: TGTGCCAGCAGCTTAGGACTAGCGGTTCAAGGTAATGAGCAGTTCTTC.

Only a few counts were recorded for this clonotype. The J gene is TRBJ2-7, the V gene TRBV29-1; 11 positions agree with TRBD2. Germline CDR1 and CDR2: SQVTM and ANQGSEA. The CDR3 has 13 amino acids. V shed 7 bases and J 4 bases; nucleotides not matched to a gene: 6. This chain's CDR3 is CSATSGRTYEQYF. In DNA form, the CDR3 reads TGCAGCGCCACTAGCGGGAGAACGTACGAGCAGTACTTC.

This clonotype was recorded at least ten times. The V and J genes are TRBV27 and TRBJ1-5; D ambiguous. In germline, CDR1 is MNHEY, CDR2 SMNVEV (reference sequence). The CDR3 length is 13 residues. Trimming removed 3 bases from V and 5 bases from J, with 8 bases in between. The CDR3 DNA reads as TGTGCCAGCAGTTTGGAGCTTGATCAGCCCCAGCATTTT. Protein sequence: CASSLELDQPQHF.